The 29 T cell receptor beta chains reported below all come from one sample, sequenced in a study of beta chain features in type 1 diabetes. The investigators reverse transcribed all of the isolated RNA, so they sequenced expressed TCRB transcripts. Sequencing was performed with immunoSEQ multiplex PCR; in TCRdb, only in-frame clones are kept and a portion is missing. This table has 350,000 to 400,000 clones, roughly 13% appearing once. These TCRs are of unknown antigen specificity. Study observations and caveats: Shorter TCRB CDR3s, moderately but significantly so, were found in Type 1 diabetes patients in all four CD4+ subsets.

The sequencing input was naive CD4+ T cells from blood. These TCRs come from a young woman with type 1 diabetes.

This chain links TRBV14 with TRBJ1-2; 8 positions match TRBD1. Losses at the gene ends were 2 bases for V and 4 bases for J; bases not matched to a gene: 3. The germline CDR1 and CDR2 sequences are SGHDN and FVKESK. The CDR3 is 14 residues long. This chain's CDR3 is CASSQRDRLYGYTF. The CDR3 nucleotides read TGTGCCAGCAGCCAAAGGGACAGGCTCTATGGCTACACCTTC.

This sequence joins TRBV29-1 and TRBJ2-1, with 9 bases matching TRBD1. J lost 6 bases, V lost 7 bases, and 13 bases had no gene match. Germline V gene data show CDR1 as SQVTM and CDR2 as ANQGSEA. The CDR3 length is 15 residues. The CDR3 nucleotides read TGCAGCGCCGGGACAGGGCTAGGGTCGGGCAATGAGCAGTTCTTC. Its translation is CSAGTGLGSGNEQFF.

The table lists this clone with a few counts. The rearrangement links TRBV4-3 to TRBJ2-3; TRBD2 matches at 7 bases. Germline V CDR1 and CDR2: LGHNA, YSLEER. The V and J ends lost 4 bases and 1 base, in that order; junction bases with no gene match: 5. CDR3 length: 15 residues. The CDR3 loop reads CASSLGTIGTDTQYF. The CDR3 nucleotides are TGCGCCAGCAGCCTTGGGACTATCGGCACAGATACGCAGTATTTT.

This clone showed up just a few times. The rearrangement uses TRBV11-2 and TRBJ2-3, with 7 bases aligning to TRBD1. Trimming took 8 bases from V and 4 from J; bases not matched to a gene: 6. This CDR3 spans 13 amino acids. In germline, CDR1 is SGHAT, CDR2 FQNNGV. DNA of the CDR3: TGTGCCAGCGGATACAGGGGCGCAGATACGCAGTATTTT. Its protein product is CASGYRGADTQYF. Full variable domain (missing parts from reference TRBV11-2 and TRBJ2-3): EAGVAQSPRYKIIEKRQSVAFWCNPISGHATLYWYQQILGQGPKLLIQFQNNGVVDDSQLPKDRFSAERLKGVDSTLKIQPAKLEDSAVYLCASGYRGADTQYFGPGTRLTVL.

The rearrangement joins TRBV2 to TRBJ2-2; 10 bases match TRBD1. The V segment lost 6 bases and the J segment 5 bases; nucleotides outside the gene matches: 12. The CDR3 covers 17 residues. Germline V gene sequence: CDR1 SNHLY, CDR2 FYNNEI. CDR3 amino acids: CASRLGDRGPGTGELFF. CDR3 in DNA: TGTGCCAGCAGATTGGGGGACAGGGGCCCCGGGACCGGGGAGCTGTTTTTT.

The chain recombines TRBV19 with TRBJ2-3, with D perhaps matching TRBD1 (6 bases). Germline values: CDR1 LNHDA, CDR2 SQIVND (reference sequence). V shed 3 bases and J shed 0 bases, with 7 bases lying between them. The CDR3 contains 14 residues. The CDR3 is CASSMDRSTDTQYF. CDR3 sequence (DNA): TGTGCCAGTAGTATGGACAGAAGCACAGATACGCAGTATTTT.

The gene calls are TRBV6-6 and TRBJ1-1, with unresolved D. The CDR3 totals 13 residues. The V gene's germline CDR1 is MNHNY and CDR2 SVGAGI (reference sequence). Trimming removed 7 bases at V and 1 base at J, with 10 bases between. The DNA of the CDR3 is TGTGCCAGCAACCGCGCCGGGAACACTGAAGCTTTCTTT. It translates to CASNRAGNTEAFF.

This chain connects TRBV4-1 to TRBJ2-6; D uncertain. Trimming removed 2 bases at V and 0 bases at J, with 17 bases between. Germline V CDR1 and CDR2: MGHRA, YSYEKL. The CDR3 contains 19 residues. CDR3 protein: CASSQRSWRSGSGANVLTF. The CDR3 DNA is TGCGCCAGCAGCCAACGCTCGTGGCGGTCCGGCTCTGGGGCCAACGTCCTGACTTTC.

The gene calls are TRBV9 and TRBJ1-2; unclear D gene. Trimming took off 4 bases at V and 8 bases at J, with 12 bases between the two ends. Germline lookup yields CDR1 SGDLS and CDR2 YYNGEE. The CDR3 covers 12 residues. The CDR3 protein is CASSRFQQGYTF. The DNA for the CDR3 is TGTGCCAGCAGCCGATTCCAACAGGGCTACACCTTC. The full variable domain, with the rest looked up from reference TRBV9 and TRBJ1-2, is DSGVTQTPKHLITATGQRVTLRCSPRSGDLSVYWYQQSLDQGLQFLIQYYNGEERAKGNILERFSAQQFPDLHSELNLSSLELGDSALYFCASSRFQQGYTFGSGTRLTVV.

This chain links TRBV29-1 with TRBJ2-1, with TRBD2 matching 11 bases. Per germline, CDR1 SQVTM and CDR2 ANQGSEA. This CDR3 contains 12 residues. The CDR3: CSPRTSGNEQFF. The CDR3 DNA follows: TGCAGTCCAAGGACTAGCGGGAATGAGCAGTTCTTC.

This clone was seen more than once but under ten times. The rearrangement joins TRBV28 to TRBJ2-1, with TRBD2 matching 8 bases. The CDR3 contains 15 residues. From germline, CDR1 is MDHEN and CDR2 SYDVKM. V shed 7 bases and J 6 bases; nucleotides not matched to a gene: 11. Written as DNA, the CDR3 is TGTGCCAGCACCTGGGGCGGGAGGCTCGGCAATGAGCAGTTCTTC. Translating it yields CASTWGGRLGNEQFF. Filled out from reference TRBV28 and TRBJ2-1, the complete variable domain reads DVKVTQSSRYLVKRTGEKVFLECVQDMDHENMFWYRQDPGLGLRLIYFSYDVKMKEKGDIPEGYSVSREKKERFSLILESASTNQTSMYLCASTWGGRLGNEQFFGPGTRLTVL.

This chain's CDR3 is CASENRANTEAFF. The CDR3 bases are TGTGCCAGCGAAAACAGGGCCAACACTGAAGCTTTCTTT. The V and J genes are TRBV6-5 and TRBJ1-1; maybe TRBD1 (6 bases). V gave up 8 bases and J gave up 2 bases, with 12 bases separating them. Germline CDR1 is MNHEY and CDR2 is SVGAGI. This CDR3 comprises 13 residues.

V usage is TRBV7-2 and J usage is TRBJ2-7, with 13 bases that match TRBD2. In germline, CDR1 is SGHTA, CDR2 FQGNSA. The CDR3 loop spans 17 amino acids. J gave up 6 bases and V 4 bases, and 12 bases lay outside the gene matches. The CDR3, as DNA: TGTGCCAGCAGCTCCCCCTCGGGACTAGCGGGACGTGGCGAGCAGTACTTC. The encoded protein is CASSSPSGLAGRGEQYF.

This clone has a handful of counts. The chain has TRBV2 and TRBJ1-5; a weak D match, TRBD1 (5 bases). Trimming left V 8 bases short and J 0 bases short, with 8 bases between. Germline CDR1 is SNHLY and CDR2 is FYNNEI. The CDR3 extends over 13 amino acids. The CDR3 DNA is TGTGCCAGCGTTGACAGTAGCAATCAGCCCCAGCATTTT. Amino acids: CASVDSSNQPQHF.

This clone was detected only a few times. The chain uses TRBV2 and TRBJ2-7; 8 bases agree with TRBD1. CDR1 is SNHLY, CDR2 FYNNEI, per germline. The length of the CDR3 is 14 residues. The ends lost 6 bases at V and 1 base at J; junction bases unmatched: 5. CDR3 sequence (DNA): TGTGCCAGCAGCGATGGACAGGGTTCCTACGAGCAGTACTTC. Protein sequence: CASSDGQGSYEQYF. The variable domain in full, with the rest retrieved from reference TRBV2 and TRBJ2-7, is EPEVTQTPSHQVTQMGQEVILRCVPISNHLYFYWYRQILGQKVEFLVSFYNNEISEKSEIFDDQFSVERPDGSNFTLKIRSTKLEDSAMYFCASSDGQGSYEQYFGPGTRLTVT.

This clone has only a few counts. This rearrangement joins TRBV9 to TRBJ1-1; D not resolved. Trimming cost V 3 bases and J 5 bases, with 11 bases left between them. The CDR3 length is 13 residues. Germline CDR1 is SGDLS and CDR2 is YYNGEE. The CDR3 DNA reads as TGTGCCAGCAGCGGGACGGGAGGGACTGAAGCTTTCTTT. Protein: CASSGTGGTEAFF.

This chain links TRBV28 with TRBJ2-7; 10 bases are shared with TRBD1. The V gene end was trimmed by 6 bases and the J gene end by 9 bases; junction bases not matched to a gene: 11. The CDR3 is made up of 14 amino acids. Germline V gene lookup returns CDR1 MDHEN and CDR2 SYDVKM. The CDR3 bases are TGTGCCAGCAGAACCGGGACAGGGGACACGGGGCAGTACTTC. Protein: CASRTGTGDTGQYF.

The chain recombines TRBV7-9 with TRBJ2-6, with TRBD1 as a possible D gene (5 bases). CDR3 length: 17 residues. Germline-derived CDR1 and CDR2 are SEHNR and FQNEAQ (reference sequence). V was pared by 5 bases and J by 0 bases, with 14 bases between. The CDR3 is CASSGWGPPSGANVLTF. The CDR3 nucleotides read TGTGCCAGCAGCGGGTGGGGCCCCCCCTCTGGGGCCAACGTCCTGACTTTC.

This clone was observed a handful of times. This chain uses TRBV5-5 with TRBJ2-5, with 7 positions matching TRBD1. The CDR3 spans 15 residues. The J segment lost 5 bases and the V segment lost 0 bases, leaving 7 bases of the junction unmatched. CDR1 SGHKS and CDR2 YYEKEE come from the germline V gene (reference sequence). The CDR3 spells CASSLDRDSLETQYF. The CDR3 DNA reads TGTGCCAGCAGCTTGGACCGGGACAGTCTGGAGACCCAGTACTTC. Using reference TRBV5-5 and TRBJ2-5 for the parts outside the CDR3, the full variable domain is DAGVTQSPTHLIKTRGQQVTLRCSPISGHKSVSWYQQVLGQGPQFIFQYYEKEERGRGNFPDRFSARQFPNYSSELNVNALLLGDSALYLCASSLDRDSLETQYFGPGTRLLVL.

This chain joins TRBV9 and TRBJ2-7; TRBD2 aligns across 9 bases. Germline V lookup: CDR1 SGDLS, CDR2 YYNGEE. The ends lost 4 bases at V and 1 base at J; junction bases unmatched: 12. The CDR3 loop spans 17 amino acids. For the CDR3, the DNA is TGTGCCAGCAGCCCCCGGGGAGCGGGAGGTGGATCCTACGAGCAGTACTTC. Translating gives CASSPRGAGGGSYEQYF.

The chain is built from TRBV9 and TRBJ2-7; 9 bases map to TRBD2. The CDR3 runs to 15 residues. Germline trimming cut 0 bases from V and 6 bases from J; bases unmatched to any gene: 7. CDR1 and CDR2 from the germline V gene are SGDLS and YYNGEE. CDR3 DNA sequence: TGTGCCAGCAGCGTAGACTCTAGCGGGACTAGCGAGCAGTACTTC. Translated: CASSVDSSGTSEQYF.

This clone came up a few times. The chain carries TRBV7-2 and TRBJ2-2, with D possibly being TRBD2 (5 bases). The germline CDR1 and CDR2 sequences are SGHTA and FQGNSA. CDR3 length equals 15 residues. The germline V and J ends were trimmed by 1 base and 5 bases, with 11 bases remaining between them. This CDR3 reads CASSLGRGFTGELFF. The DNA of the CDR3 is TGTGCCAGCAGCTTAGGACGGGGATTTACCGGGGAGCTGTTTTTT.

The chain links TRBV9 to TRBJ2-5; TRBD2 matches at 11 bases. The length of the CDR3 is 15 residues. Germline V gives CDR1 SGDLS, CDR2 YYNGEE. Germline trimming cut 4 bases from V and 4 bases from J; bases unmatched to any gene: 6. The CDR3 DNA follows: TGTGCCAGCAGCCCGGGGCTAGCGGGAGGAGAGACCCAGTACTTC. It is translated as CASSPGLAGGETQYF.

This clone was seen a few times. The gene calls are TRBV18 and TRBJ2-1; 8 nucleotides match TRBD1. The CDR3 spans 15 residues. J gave up 6 bases and V 0 bases, and 4 bases lay outside the gene matches. Germline lookup yields CDR1 KGHSH and CDR2 LQKENI. CDR3 region: CASSPPDRVGNEQFF. The CDR3 DNA reads as TGTGCCAGCTCACCACCGGACAGGGTTGGCAATGAGCAGTTCTTC.

For this clone: The junction differs from germline at one of its ends, possibly a read error. The genes are TRBV2 and TRBJ1-2; D is unclear. This CDR3 contains 14 residues. Germline V gene sequence: CDR1 SNHLY, CDR2 FYNNEI. CDR3 sequence: CASSDSGVNSGYTF. The CDR3 DNA sequence: TGTGCCAGCAGTGACTCTGGTGTTAACTCTGGCTACACCTTC.

The chain has TRBV12-5 and TRBJ2-5; TRBD1 is a possible D gene (5 bases). Trimming cost V 2 bases and J 0 bases, with 16 bases left between them. Germline V lookup: CDR1 LGHNT, CDR2 FRNRAP. CDR3 length equals 17 residues. The CDR3 sequence: CASGLPKGLKDQETQYF. DNA for the CDR3: TGTGCTAGTGGTTTGCCCAAGGGGCTGAAAGACCAAGAGACCCAGTACTTC.

The rearrangement links TRBV7-2 to TRBJ2-7; D gene ambiguous. This CDR3 spans 13 amino acids. V was pared by 3 bases and J by 3 bases, with 9 bases between. From germline, CDR1 is SGHTA and CDR2 FQGNSA. CDR3 coding DNA: TGTGCCAGCAGCTTGGGCAGCTACTACGAGCAGTACTTC. Its translation: CASSLGSYYEQYF.

The table lists this clone with a few counts. V gene TRBV18 combines with J gene TRBJ2-6, with D uncertain. Germline V gene lookup returns CDR1 KGHSH and CDR2 LQKENI. The CDR3 consists of 18 residues. Trimming removed 1 base from V and 0 bases from J, with 13 bases in between. The CDR3 nucleotides are TGTGCCAGCTCACCACTCCCCATCGGTAACTCTGGGGCCAACGTCCTGACTTTC. This encodes CASSPLPIGNSGANVLTF.

This clone was observed a few times. The V call is TRBV29-1, the J call TRBJ2-7; tentatively, D is TRBD2 (5 bases). Trimming pared 2 bases from V and 0 bases from J, leaving 8 bases between. Germline CDR1 reads SQVTM; CDR2 reads ANQGSEA. There are 13 residues in the CDR3. CDR3 protein: CSVESDFSYEQYF. The DNA of the CDR3 is TGCAGCGTTGAATCGGACTTCTCCTACGAGCAGTACTTC.